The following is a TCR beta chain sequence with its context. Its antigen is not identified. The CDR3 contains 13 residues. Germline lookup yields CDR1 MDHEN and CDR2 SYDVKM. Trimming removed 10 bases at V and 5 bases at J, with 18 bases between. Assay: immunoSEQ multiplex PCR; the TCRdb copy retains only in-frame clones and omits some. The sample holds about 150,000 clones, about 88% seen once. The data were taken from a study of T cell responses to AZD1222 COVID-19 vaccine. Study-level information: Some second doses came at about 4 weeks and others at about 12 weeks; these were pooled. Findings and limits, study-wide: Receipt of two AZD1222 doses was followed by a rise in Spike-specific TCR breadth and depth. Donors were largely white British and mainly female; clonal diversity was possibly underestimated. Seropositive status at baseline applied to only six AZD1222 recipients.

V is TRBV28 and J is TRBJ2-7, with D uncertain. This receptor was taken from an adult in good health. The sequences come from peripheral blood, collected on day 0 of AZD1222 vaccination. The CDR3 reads CATSSTPGNEQYF. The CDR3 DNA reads TGTGCCACCTCTTCGACCCCAGGCAACGAGCAGTACTTC.